The 24 T cell receptor beta chains presented below share a single source sample, sequenced in a study of blood T cell repertoires in COVID-19. Data came from immunoSEQ multiplex PCR; TCRdb stores just in-frame clones and leaves some out. The table has around 170,000 clones, 88% seen once. Material for sequencing was PBMCs or T cells enriched from blood (not recorded which). The origin of the receptors is a woman younger than 30 who had recovered from COVID-19.

This CDR3 is CASSAGRAFF. The CDR3 DNA follows: TGTGCCAGTAGTGCAGGGAGGGCTTTCTTT. The chain employs TRBV19 and TRBJ1-1; D might be TRBD1 (5 bases). The germline V gene has CDR1 LNHDA and CDR2 SQIVND (reference sequence). The CDR3 contains 10 residues. V was cut by 5 bases and J by 11 bases, with 9 bases left in between. Supplemented by reference TRBV19 and TRBJ1-1, the full variable domain reads DGGITQSPKYLFRKEGQNVTLSCEQNLNHDAMYWYRQDPGQGLRLIYYSQIVNDFQKGDIAEGYSVSREKKESFPLTVTSAQKNPTAFYLCASSAGRAFFGQGTRLTVV.

This clone was seen more than once but under ten times. The rearrangement joins TRBV11-2 to TRBJ2-7; TRBD1 matches 7 bases. With V trimmed by 3 bases and J by 3 bases, 5 bases remained unmatched. The CDR3 totals 14 residues. Per the germline V gene, CDR1 is SGHAT and CDR2 is FQNNGV. In DNA form, the CDR3 reads TGTGCCAGCAGCTTTGACAGGGACGACTACGAGCAGTACTTC. Translated: CASSFDRDDYEQYF.

The J gene is TRBJ2-1, the V gene TRBV6-5; D is possibly TRBD2 (7 bases). This CDR3 has 16 residues. V dropped 4 bases and J dropped 4 bases, with 17 bases sitting between them. Germline CDR1 MNHEY, CDR2 SVGAGI. The chain's CDR3 is CASSSVKGGGYNEQFF. The CDR3 DNA follows: TGTGCCAGCAGTTCTGTAAAGGGGGGGGGATACAATGAGCAGTTCTTC.

The gene calls are TRBV5-1 and TRBJ1-6, with D maybe TRBD1 (5 bases). V gave up 3 bases and J gave up 9 bases, with 16 bases separating them. The CDR3 is made up of 15 amino acids. The germline V gene encodes CDR1 SGHRS and CDR2 YFSETQ. The CDR3 DNA reads as TGCGCCAGCAGCTCGGACCCCGACAGTACTTCACCCCTCCACTTT. Protein sequence: CASSSDPDSTSPLHF.

This rearrangement joins TRBV24-1 to TRBJ2-3, with 14 bases that match TRBD2. Germline-derived CDR1 and CDR2 are KGHDR and SFDVKD. Unmatched junction bases numbered 11, after V lost 10 bases and J lost 6 bases. This CDR3 is 16 amino acids long. The CDR3 DNA sequence: TGTGCCACATCATCTACGACTAGCGGGAGGGTGGATACGCAGTATTTT. It specifies CATSSTTSGRVDTQYF.

The rearrangement uses TRBV28 and TRBJ2-5, with a weak D call TRBD1 (5 bases). Germline values: CDR1 MDHEN, CDR2 SYDVKM. The CDR3 length is 12 residues. Trimming stripped 6 bases from V and 5 bases from J, with 10 bases between. The CDR3 protein is CASRGPMETQYF. The CDR3 DNA sequence: TGTGCCAGCAGGGGGCCTATGGAGACCCAGTACTTC. Combining the CDR3 with reference TRBV28 and TRBJ2-5 gives the whole variable domain DVKVTQSSRYLVKRTGEKVFLECVQDMDHENMFWYRQDPGLGLRLIYFSYDVKMKEKGDIPEGYSVSREKKERFSLILESASTNQTSMYLCASRGPMETQYFGPGTRLLVL.

The chain joins TRBV3-1 (or the pseudogene TRBV3-2) to TRBJ2-7; 7 nucleotides line up with TRBD1. The CDR3 sequence is 16 residues long. The V gene end was trimmed by 1 base and the J gene end by 2 bases; junction bases not matched to a gene: 8. Germline V gene lookup returns CDR1 LGHDT and CDR2 YNNKEL (reference sequence). The CDR3 DNA reads TGTGCCAGCAGCCAAGGACCCTCGGGACAGACCTACGAGCAGTACTTC. Its translation is CASSQGPSGQTYEQYF.

The CDR3 spells CASSLALEVETGELFF. The DNA for the CDR3 is TGTGCCAGCAGTTTAGCACTAGAGGTGGAGACCGGGGAGCTGTTTTTT. The chain joins TRBV28 to TRBJ2-2; TRBD2 is a possible D gene (5 bases). CDR3 length: 16 amino acids. Trimming removed 2 bases from V and 5 bases from J, with 15 bases in between. Germline CDR1 MDHEN, CDR2 SYDVKM.

The chain carries TRBV5-4 and TRBJ1-4; TRBD1 is a possible D gene (5 bases). The CDR3 has 14 amino acids. The germline V gene encodes CDR1 SGHNT and CDR2 YYREEE (reference sequence). The V and J ends lost 2 bases and 6 bases respectively, with 11 bases between them. The CDR3 protein is CASSFDSGDEKLFF. Here the CDR3 DNA reads TGTGCCAGCAGCTTCGACAGCGGGGATGAAAAACTGTTTTTT.

The rearrangement uses TRBV30 and TRBJ2-5, with D tentatively TRBD1 (6 bases). Trimming removed 0 bases at V and 2 bases at J, with 10 bases between. The CDR3 has 14 residues. Germline CDR1 is GTSNPN and CDR2 is SVGIG (reference sequence). The CDR3 nucleotides read TGTGCCTGGAGTGTTGGGGACACACAAGAGACCCAGTACTTC. It yields the protein CAWSVGDTQETQYF.

This chain uses TRBV19 with TRBJ2-1; 9 bases line up with TRBD1. Looked up from germline, CDR1 is LNHDA and CDR2 is SQIVND (reference sequence). V lost 8 bases, J lost 8 bases, and 10 bases stayed unmatched. CDR3 length equals 14 residues. CDR3 region: CASDPGQGTDEQFF. The DNA of the CDR3 is TGTGCCAGTGATCCGGGACAGGGTACAGATGAGCAGTTCTTC.

The V and J genes are TRBV2 and TRBJ2-1; 11 nucleotides line up with TRBD2. Germline V gene lookup returns CDR1 SNHLY and CDR2 FYNNEI. The CDR3 covers 15 residues. The trim removed 5 bases at V and 4 bases at J, leaving 4 bases unmatched. The CDR3 nucleotides read TGTGCCAGCAGTCAAACTAGCGGGAGTTACAATGAGCAGTTCTTC. Its translation: CASSQTSGSYNEQFF.

The rearrangement links TRBV21-1 to TRBJ1-4; the D call in the table, TRBD1, was not verified against the DNA. TRBV21-1 is a pseudogene locus. The CDR3 contains 19 residues. The CDR3 is CASSKKRQGPVKYNEKLFF. In DNA, the CDR3 is TGTGCCAGCAGCAAAAAGAGACAGGGGCCCGTTAAATATAATGAAAAACTGTTTTTT.

V and J are TRBV29-1 and TRBJ2-1; 15 bases fit TRBD2. The CDR3 covers 14 residues. Looked up from germline, CDR1 is SQVTM and CDR2 is ANQGSEA. The V gene end was trimmed by 6 bases and the J gene end by 5 bases; junction bases not matched to a gene: 2. The CDR3 nucleotides are TGCAGCGTGGGACTAGCGGGGGGTAACAATGAGCAGTTCTTC. Amino acid sequence: CSVGLAGGNNEQFF.

This clone was counted a single time. V and J are TRBV2 and TRBJ2-7, with 8 bases matching TRBD1. Unmatched junction bases numbered 11, after V lost 4 bases and J lost 9 bases. Germline V CDR1 and CDR2: SNHLY, FYNNEI. CDR3 size: 14 residues. In nucleotides, the CDR3 is TGTGCCAGCAGTGGATGGGACAGGCCGGTGGGGCAGTACTTC. This encodes CASSGWDRPVGQYF.

This clone was observed a single time. The chain combines TRBV5-1 with TRBJ1-1; TRBD1 matches 7 bases. V lost 4 bases, J lost 4 bases, and 10 bases stayed unmatched. In germline, CDR1 is SGHRS, CDR2 YFSETQ. The CDR3 has 15 amino acids. The CDR3: CASSTQGGLGTEAFF. DNA for the CDR3: TGCGCCAGCAGCACGCAGGGGGGCCTCGGCACTGAAGCTTTCTTT.

The genes are TRBV27 and TRBJ2-7; TRBD1 aligns across 12 bases. V was clipped by 5 bases and J by 2 bases; unmatched bases: 4. Germline loops: CDR1 MNHEY, CDR2 SMNVEV (reference sequence). The CDR3 is 15 amino acids. CDR3 in amino acids: CASSRDRGPPYEQYF. As DNA, the CDR3 is TGTGCCAGCAGTCGGGACAGGGGGCCTCCCTACGAGCAGTACTTC.

The genes are TRBV11-2 and TRBJ2-2; D ambiguous. Germline CDR1 and CDR2: SGHAT and FQNNGV. Between the trimmed V and J ends, which lost 1 base and 3 bases, there was a span of 15 bases. The CDR3 runs 17 residues. Here the CDR3 DNA reads TGTGCCAGCAGCTTAGTGAGTGCGGAACTCTACACCGGGGAGCTGTTTTTT. It translates to CASSLVSAELYTGELFF.

The table lists this clone with a count of one. The rearrangement uses TRBV28 and TRBJ2-5, with D possibly TRBD1 on 6 matching bases. Germline V lookup: CDR1 MDHEN, CDR2 SYDVKM. CDR3 length equals 15 residues. V was clipped by 6 bases and J by 1 base, with 15 bases between them. This chain's CDR3 is CASSPHLGGQETQYF. The CDR3 DNA reads TGTGCCAGCAGCCCCCATCTAGGGGGCCAAGAGACCCAGTACTTC.

Only a few counts were recorded for this clone. The chain uses TRBV5-4 and TRBJ1-1, with D perhaps TRBD1 (6 bases). V was clipped by 4 bases and J by 5 bases, with 15 bases between them. The CDR3 totals 14 residues. Germline V lookup: CDR1 SGHNT, CDR2 YYREEE (reference sequence). For the CDR3, the DNA is TGTGCCAGCAGCAAAAGGGGGTTAGAGACTGAAGCTTTCTTT. It translates to CASSKRGLETEAFF.

The V and J genes are TRBV4-2 and TRBJ2-5; 10 positions match TRBD2. The CDR3 runs to 16 residues. CDR1 is LGHNA and CDR2 is YNFKEQ in the germline V gene. With 4 bases clipped from V and 4 bases from J, the junction kept 9 bases outside the gene matches. This chain's CDR3 is CASSPESGGAGETQYF. CDR3 coding DNA: TGTGCCAGCAGCCCGGAGAGCGGGGGGGCCGGAGAGACCCAGTACTTC.

The V and J genes are TRBV2 and TRBJ1-2, with TRBD1 matching 8 bases. The junction had 8 bases not matched to a gene; V was cut back by 9 bases and J by 8 bases. The CDR3 has 12 residues. Germline CDR1 SNHLY, CDR2 FYNNEI. CDR3 sequence (DNA): TGTGCCAGTGAAAAGACAGGGGAAGGCTACACCTTC. Translated, it gives CASEKTGEGYTF.

The gene calls are TRBV19 and TRBJ1-4; 10 bases agree with TRBD1. This CDR3 has 16 residues. Looked up from germline, CDR1 is LNHDA and CDR2 is SQIVND (reference sequence). Trimming removed 6 bases from V and 8 bases from J; junction bases left unmatched: 12. CDR3: CASRPLLGTGEEKLFF. The CDR3, as DNA: TGTGCCAGTAGACCTCTATTGGGGACAGGGGAAGAAAAACTGTTTTTT.

CDR3 DNA sequence: TGTGCCACCAGCAGAGATATGGGGCGGCGTGAAGCTTTCTTT. Its translation is CATSRDMGRREAFF. The chain links TRBV15 to TRBJ1-1; D might be TRBD1 (5 bases). V was trimmed by 0 bases and J by 7 bases, leaving 12 bases between them. CDR3 size: 14 residues. Germline V CDR1 and CDR2: LNHNV, YYDKDF (reference sequence). Full variable domain (missing parts from reference TRBV15 and TRBJ1-1): DAMVIQNPRYQVTQFGKPVTLSCSQTLNHNVMYWYQQKSSQAPKLLFHYYDKDFNNEADTPDNFQSRRPNTSFCFLDIRSPGLGDTAMYLCATSRDMGRREAFFGQGTRLTVV.